One and the same sample provided the 5 T cell receptor beta chains below, sequenced in a study of blood T cells in healthy people across ages. PCR was performed a second time for roughly 7 to 11 cycles using a sample-barcoded 5' primer and a J-beta primer mix. Each CDR3 protein is one row after TCRdb ran MiXCR on the 5' RACE reads. The sample has some 850,000 distinct CDR3 sequences, more than 25% seen once. This sample was also put to use in a study of T cells of mothers and their children.

The sample taken for sequencing was blood. The receptors shown here come from a boy between 10 and 17 years old in good health.

CDR3 sequence (DNA): TGTGCCAGCAGTGGACTAGCGGGGGGGCAAAATGAGCAGTTCTTC. Residues: CASSGLAGGQNEQFF. The gene calls are TRBV2 and TRBJ2-1; 14 nucleotides align to TRBD2. V lost 4 bases to trimming and J lost 7 bases; unmatched junction nucleotides: 3. The CDR3 covers 15 residues. Germline lookup yields CDR1 SNHLY and CDR2 FYNNEI.

V and J are TRBV7-9 and TRBJ2-5; 9 bases fit TRBD2. Matching the DNA end better, TRBJ2-1 makes the J call doubtful. In germline, CDR1 is SEHNR, CDR2 FQNEAQ (reference sequence). The length of the CDR3 is 15 residues. CDR3 in amino acids: CASSTVAGGRNEQFF. The CDR3 DNA reads as TGTGCCAGCAGCACGGTGGCGGGGGGGCGAAATGAGCAGTTCTTC.

This clonotype has a handful of counts. The chain links TRBV29-1 to TRBJ2-2; D gene unclear. V was shortened by 6 bases and J by 1 base, with 9 bases between the two germline ends. The CDR3 has 13 residues. Looked up from germline, CDR1 is SQVTM and CDR2 is ANQGSEA. In DNA, the CDR3 is TGCAGCGTCGAGTGGGGGAACACCGGGGAGCTGTTTTTT. Amino acids: CSVEWGNTGELFF.

CDR3: CASSSGTQGDYGYTF. CDR3 sequence (DNA): TGCGCCAGCAGCTCCGGGACTCAGGGGGACTATGGCTACACCTTC. This chain links TRBV5-1 with TRBJ1-2; 7 bases align to TRBD1. Germline V CDR1 and CDR2: SGHRS, YFSETQ. The CDR3 spans 15 residues. Trimming removed 3 bases from V and 3 bases from J; junction bases left unmatched: 8. The complete variable domain, with remaining parts taken from reference TRBV5-1 and TRBJ1-2, reads KAGVTQTPRYLIKTRGQQVTLSCSPISGHRSVSWYQQTPGQGLQFLFEYFSETQRNKGNFPGRFSGRQFSNSRSEMNVSTLELGDSALYLCASSSGTQGDYGYTFGSGTRLTVV.

The chain uses TRBV6-5 and TRBJ1-2, with D possibly TRBD1 on 6 matching bases. The V gene lost 6 bases and the J gene lost 8 bases, with 16 bases spanning the gap. Germline CDR1 is MNHEY and CDR2 is SVGAGI. This CDR3 region has 13 residues. The CDR3 here is CASRRTDLGGYTF. The CDR3 nucleotides are TGTGCCAGCAGAAGGACAGACTTGGGCGGCTACACCTTC.